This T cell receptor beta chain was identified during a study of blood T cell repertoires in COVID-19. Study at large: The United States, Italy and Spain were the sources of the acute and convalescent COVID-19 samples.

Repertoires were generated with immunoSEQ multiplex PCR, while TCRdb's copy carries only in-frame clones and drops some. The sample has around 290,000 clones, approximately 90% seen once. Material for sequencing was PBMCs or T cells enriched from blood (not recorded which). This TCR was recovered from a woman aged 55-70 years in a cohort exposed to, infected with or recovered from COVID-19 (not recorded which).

Written as DNA, the CDR3 is TGCGCCAGCAGCCAAGTATTGGCGACTAGCGGAGACTCCTACGAGCAGTACTTC. This codes for CASSQVLATSGDSYEQYF. This rearrangement joins TRBV4-3 to TRBJ2-7, with 9 nucleotides matching TRBD2. Trimming cost V 1 base and J 0 bases; bases outside gene matches: 10. CDR3 length: 18 residues. CDR1 and CDR2 from the germline V gene are LGHNA and YSLEER.